Given below is one T cell receptor (beta chain) in context. What it binds is unknown. The source of the sample is a study of cytomegalovirus exposure and HLA in healthy donors. Both 60 Vbeta primers and 13 Jbeta primers went into the PCR. TCRdb's copy holds only in-frame clones and misses some; the assay was immunoSEQ multiplex PCR. The sample shows tens of thousands of clones, 70% to 85% of them seen only once. Study results and limitations: An ancestry cluster, one associated with Asian ancestry, reportedly showed fewer N-insertions than the approximately 720-donor mean in a later analysis. Productive status was seen about 90% or about 30% of the time for most TCR beta V segments in an earlier analysis.

The ends were cut back, 4 bases at V and 11 bases at J, with 23 bases in the middle. CDR3 size: 15 residues. Per germline, CDR1 SEHNR and CDR2 FQNEAQ (reference sequence). V gene TRBV7-9 combines with J gene TRBJ2-5, with D tentatively TRBD1 (6 bases). Source material: PBMCs. The TCR comes from a man aged 25-45 years in good health and CMV-seronegative. This CDR3 reads CASSSTSGQVGEQYF. DNA of the CDR3: TGTGCCAGCAGCTCAACCTCGGGACAAGTAGGGGAGCAGTACTTC.